This TCR beta chain was sequenced for a study of blood T cell repertoires in COVID-19. About the study: From the United States, Italy and Spain came samples of acute and convalescent COVID-19. T cells, B-cell-depleted T cells, or PBMCs provided the cDNA or gDNA that served as material.

Germline lookup yields CDR1 SGHAT and CDR2 FQDESV (reference sequence). Trimming at V came to 4 bases and at J to 8 bases, leaving 8 bases not matched to a gene. The CDR3 contains 14 residues. Original methodology: Using reference gene primer amplification, nucleated cell counts were estimated. Using immunoSEQ multiplex PCR, the repertoire was profiled, and TCRdb retains in-frame clones only, with some absent. That table gives V, J and clone size, and the DNA gave D and trimming. The sample yields nearly 200,000 clones, more than 70% seen once. This clone was counted only a few times. This chain links TRBV11-1 with TRBJ2-4; 7 bases agree with TRBD1. The clonotype was recovered from a woman between 40 and 55 years old who had recovered from COVID-19. Material for sequencing was peripheral blood. The CDR3 sequence: CASSSRTGVDIQYF. CDR3 bases: TGTGCCAGCAGCTCAAGGACAGGAGTGGACATTCAGTACTTC.